Here is one TCR beta chain with its context. Its antigen is still unknown. The method was immunoSEQ multiplex PCR; TCRdb's version includes in-frame clones alone and lacks a portion of them. The sample contains about 1,900 clones, around three quarters of which appear only once. CDR1 and CDR2 (germline): MDHEN, SYDVKM. The V segment lost 5 bases and the J segment 5 bases; nucleotides outside the gene matches: 4. The length of the CDR3 is 14 residues. The data were taken from a study of immune cell composition in non-small cell lung cancer. Study information: Most cases were lung adenocarcinoma or squamous cell carcinoma. General study results and limits: Clones >0.5% enriched in tumour were rarer in adenocarcinoma (around 35%) than squamous (roughly 80%). Top 10 clone scores and clonality were higher in squamous than adenocarcinoma.

The source is a human donor with non-small cell lung cancer. This chain connects TRBV28 to TRBJ2-1, with 9 bases lining up with TRBD1. The specimen sequenced was lung tumor tissue. Written as DNA, the CDR3 is TGTGCCAGCAGTATAACAGGGGGCCACAATGAGCAGTTCTTC. Translating gives CASSITGGHNEQFF.